The 24 T cell receptor beta chains presented below share a single source sample, sequenced in a study of Graves' ophthalmopathy and Graves' hyperthyroidism. RNA transcripts were the source from which TCR beta CDR3 regions were amplified. HTBI primers were used in a first-round RT-PCR, which preceded a second-round multiplex PCR. TCRdb re-called the multiplex PCR reads through MiXCR, storing one row per CDR3 protein. The data show 740,000 or so distinct CDR3 sequences, 40% seen once. The sample comprised peripheral blood. The receptors were gathered from an adult man with Graves' ophthalmopathy.

This clonotype was counted only a few times. The chain links TRBV20-1 to TRBJ2-5; 10 nucleotides match TRBD1. Trimming at V came to 2 bases and at J to 5 bases, leaving 8 bases not matched to a gene. The CDR3 has 15 amino acids. Germline loops: CDR1 DFQATT, CDR2 SNEGSKA (reference sequence). This CDR3 reads CSARPPGTGDETQYF. Here the CDR3 DNA reads TGCAGTGCTAGACCCCCGGGGACAGGGGATGAGACCCAGTACTTC.

The V call is TRBV10-3, the J call TRBJ2-6; 7 bases align to TRBD1. The CDR3 has 15 amino acids. In germline, CDR1 is ENHRY, CDR2 SYGVKD. The V and J ends lost 6 bases and 0 bases, in that order; junction bases with no gene match: 2. The CDR3 protein is CAISDRDSGANVLTF. The CDR3 DNA sequence: TGTGCCATCAGCGACAGGGACTCTGGGGCCAACGTCCTGACTTTC.

This clonotype was recorded at least ten times. The chain links TRBV19 to TRBJ1-1, with a tentative D call TRBD1 (6 bases). Germline V gene lookup returns CDR1 LNHDA and CDR2 SQIVND (reference sequence). The germline V and J ends were trimmed by 6 bases and 3 bases, with 14 bases remaining between them. This CDR3 region has 14 residues. CDR3 sequence: CASRVVGGHTEAFF. The CDR3, as DNA: TGTGCCAGTAGAGTAGTGGGGGGGCACACTGAAGCTTTCTTT. The whole variable domain, filled in from reference TRBV19 and TRBJ1-1, reads DGGITQSPKYLFRKEGQNVTLSCEQNLNHDAMYWYRQDPGQGLRLIYYSQIVNDFQKGDIAEGYSVSREKKESFPLTVTSAQKNPTAFYLCASRVVGGHTEAFFGQGTRLTVV.

This clonotype was seen at least ten times. V is TRBV6-5 and J is TRBJ1-2; D ambiguous. CDR1 and CDR2 from the germline V gene are MNHEY and SVGAGI. V was cut by 0 bases and J by 7 bases, with 9 bases left in between. This CDR3 comprises 13 residues. The chain's CDR3 is CASSYSRGIGYTF. The CDR3 region has the DNA TGTGCCAGCAGTTACTCGAGAGGGATTGGCTACACCTTC.

The chain combines TRBV29-1 with TRBJ2-7; D is unresolved. Trimming stripped 4 bases from V and 2 bases from J, with 21 bases between. CDR1 and CDR2 from the germline V gene are SQVTM and ANQGSEA. This CDR3 has 16 residues. CDR3 amino acids: CSVGSSYYGGAYEQYF. The CDR3 nucleotides are TGCAGCGTTGGGAGCAGTTATTACGGCGGAGCCTACGAGCAGTACTTC.

This clonotype appeared many times. The CDR3 DNA is TGTGCCACCAGCAGAGACTATCTAGCCGCCGTGGAGACCCAGTACTTC. It yields the protein CATSRDYLAAVETQYF. The chain employs TRBV15 and TRBJ2-5; the D gene is possibly TRBD2 (5 bases). V was shortened by 0 bases and J by 5 bases, with 16 bases between the two germline ends. The CDR3 loop spans 16 amino acids. From germline, CDR1 is LNHNV and CDR2 YYDKDF (reference sequence).

V gene TRBV29-1 combines with J gene TRBJ1-4; unclear D gene. Trimming stripped 5 bases from V and 7 bases from J, with 14 bases between. This CDR3 has 13 residues. The germline V gene has CDR1 SQVTM and CDR2 ANQGSEA. As DNA, the CDR3 is TGCAGCGTTTCGCCGAGCCGGGGTGAAAAACTGTTTTTT. Residues: CSVSPSRGEKLFF.

The chain joins TRBV12-3 or TRBV12-4 to TRBJ1-5; no firm D call. This CDR3 is built from 16 residues. Trimming removed 1 base at V and 0 bases at J, with 10 bases between. DNA of the CDR3: TGTGCCAGCAGTTTAGTGGCAGCCTATAGCAATCAGCCCCAGCATTTT. Translation: CASSLVAAYSNQPQHF.

CDR3 residues: CASSGGLLQETQYF. The CDR3 nucleotides read TGTGCCAGCAGCGGGGGACTGCTACAAGAGACCCAGTACTTC. The V call is TRBV9, the J call TRBJ2-5, with D possibly matching TRBD2 (6 bases). The CDR3 runs to 14 residues. The germline gives CDR1 SGDLS, CDR2 YYNGEE. V was cut by 3 bases and J by 2 bases, with 11 bases left in between.

This clonotype is a singleton in its sample. The rearrangement uses TRBV29-1 and TRBJ2-7; TRBD2 agrees at 11 bases. This CDR3 has 13 residues. Germline V gene lookup returns CDR1 SQVTM and CDR2 ANQGSEA. The CDR3 region is CRDQASGRYEQYF. In DNA form, the CDR3 reads TGCAGAGATCAGGCTAGCGGGAGGTACGAGCAGTACTTC.

V gene TRBV2 combines with J gene TRBJ1-3, with TRBD1 matching over 7 bases. V gave up 6 bases and J gave up 3 bases; unmatched junction bases: 14. The CDR3 is 17 residues long. The germline V gene encodes CDR1 SNHLY and CDR2 FYNNEI. DNA for the CDR3: TGTGCCAGCAGCCAGGCAGGGGGTGGTACTTATGGAAACACCATATATTTT. This sequence encodes CASSQAGGGTYGNTIYF.

The chain links TRBV29-1 to TRBJ2-7; D is perhaps TRBD1 (5 bases). Germline CDR1 reads SQVTM; CDR2 reads ANQGSEA. The CDR3 is made up of 11 amino acids. V lost 5 bases and J 6 bases, leaving 11 bases between the germline ends. CDR3 nucleotides: TGCAGCGTTCTAGGGGCCTGCGAGCAGTACTTC. This sequence encodes CSVLGACEQYF.

This clonotype has a handful of counts. The chain couples TRBV25-1 to TRBJ2-5; D gene uncertain. Looked up from germline, CDR1 is MGHDK and CDR2 is SYGVNS. This CDR3 has 14 amino acids. The V end was cut by 5 bases, the J end by 4 bases, with 14 bases between. CDR3: CASSYSSRIETQYF. The CDR3, as DNA: TGTGCCAGCAGTTACTCCTCCAGAATAGAGACCCAGTACTTC.

V gene TRBV6-2 or TRBV6-3 combines with J gene TRBJ2-7, with TRBD2 matching over 9 bases. The V gene's germline CDR1 is MNHEY and CDR2 SVGEGT. J lost 0 bases, V lost 10 bases, and 7 bases had no gene match. There are 14 residues in the CDR3. CDR3 nucleotide sequence: TGTGCCACATCGACTAGCGGTGTCTCCTACGAGCAGTACTTC. Translated, it gives CATSTSGVSYEQYF.

This clonotype was detected a few times. This chain joins TRBV12-3 or TRBV12-4 and TRBJ2-7, with D possibly being TRBD2 (6 bases). There are 14 residues in the CDR3. The V gene lost 1 base and the J gene lost 5 bases, with 12 bases spanning the gap. The CDR3: CASSLVGGGDEQYF. The CDR3 region has the DNA TGTGCCAGCAGTTTAGTGGGGGGAGGAGACGAGCAGTACTTC.

The chain recombines TRBV4-2 with TRBJ1-2; D possibly corresponds to TRBD1 (6 bases). The V end lost 1 base, the J end lost 13 bases, and 13 bases lay between the germline ends. The CDR3 contains 12 residues. Germline V gene sequence: CDR1 LGHNA, CDR2 YNFKEQ. The CDR3 DNA is TGTGCCAGCAGCCAAGGGACAGACCCCGGCACCTTC. It encodes CASSQGTDPGTF.

The sample holds many counts of this clonotype. The V call is TRBV7-3, the J call TRBJ2-5; 10 bases match TRBD2. Germline CDR1 and CDR2: SGHTA and FQGTGA. The CDR3 has 16 amino acids. Trimming cost V 1 base and J 5 bases; bases outside gene matches: 7. CDR3 coding DNA: TGTGCCAGCAGCTTAATCCCCTATAGCGGGAGGGAGACCCAGTACTTC. It encodes CASSLIPYSGRETQYF.

At least ten counts were recorded for this clonotype. The DNA of the CDR3 is TGCAGCGTTGAAAAGAGATTCGCTTTCTTT. It encodes CSVEKRFAFF. This rearrangement joins TRBV29-1 to TRBJ1-1; unclear D gene. The V end lost 2 bases, the J end lost 11 bases, and 9 bases lay between the germline ends. The CDR3 has 10 residues. Germline V gene lookup returns CDR1 SQVTM and CDR2 ANQGSEA.

The gene calls are TRBV12-3 or TRBV12-4 and TRBJ2-7; 8 bases agree with TRBD2. With 7 bases clipped from V and 0 bases from J, the junction kept 11 bases outside the gene matches. The CDR3 runs 16 residues. CDR3 loop: CASTEHGGASSYEQYF. The CDR3 DNA reads TGTGCCAGCACCGAACACGGGGGGGCAAGCTCCTACGAGCAGTACTTC.

The V call is TRBV5-4, the J call TRBJ1-2; TRBD1 aligns across 10 bases. The junction had 5 bases not matched to a gene; V was cut back by 5 bases and J by 7 bases. The germline V gene encodes CDR1 SGHNT and CDR2 YYREEE (reference sequence). This CDR3 comprises 13 residues. CDR3 sequence (DNA): TGTGCCAGCAGTCGACAGGGGGCTTCTGGCTACACCTTC. It is translated as CASSRQGASGYTF.

V usage is TRBV2 and J usage is TRBJ2-5; D might be TRBD1 (5 bases). The V gene lost 5 bases and the J gene lost 5 bases, with 21 bases spanning the gap. Germline CDR1 SNHLY, CDR2 FYNNEI. The CDR3 is 16 amino acids. CDR3 sequence: CASSSRTVTGRETQYF. The CDR3 DNA follows: TGTGCCAGCAGTTCCCGGACCGTTACAGGACGGGAGACCCAGTACTTC.

The chain has TRBV9 and TRBJ1-5, with D unclear. V was shortened by 7 bases and J by 0 bases, with 20 bases between the two germline ends. The CDR3 is made up of 17 amino acids. Germline V gene sequence: CDR1 SGDLS, CDR2 YYNGEE. DNA for the CDR3: TGTGCCAGCTCACCACAGTCCGCAAGGAATAGCAATCAGCCCCAGCATTTT. Translated, it gives CASSPQSARNSNQPQHF.

CDR3 bases: TGTGCCAGCAGCGAACGATCCGGGACAGGAGAAGCTTTCTTT. Its translation is CASSERSGTGEAFF. The gene calls are TRBV5-4 and TRBJ1-1, with 8 bases matching TRBD1. V shed 4 bases and J 8 bases; nucleotides not matched to a gene: 10. Germline CDR1 is SGHNT and CDR2 is YYREEE (reference sequence). The CDR3 covers 14 residues.

This chain joins TRBV11-2 and TRBJ2-5, with 9 bases aligning to TRBD2. The CDR3 contains 14 residues. Trimming removed 1 base from V and 6 bases from J; junction bases left unmatched: 3. Germline CDR1 is SGHAT and CDR2 is FQNNGV. CDR3: CASSLGLAGKTQYF. For the CDR3, the DNA is TGTGCCAGCAGCTTAGGTCTAGCGGGAAAGACCCAGTACTTC.